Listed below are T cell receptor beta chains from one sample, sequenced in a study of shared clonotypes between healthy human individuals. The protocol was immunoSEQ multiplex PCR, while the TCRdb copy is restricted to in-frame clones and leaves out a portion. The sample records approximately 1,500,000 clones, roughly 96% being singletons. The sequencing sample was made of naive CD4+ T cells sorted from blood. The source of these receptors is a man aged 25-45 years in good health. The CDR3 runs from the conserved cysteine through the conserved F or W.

CDR3: CASSYTGTGVGEQYF
V: TRBV6-5
J: TRBJ2-7

CDR3: CASSYSGRLDNEQFF
V: TRBV5-4
J: TRBJ2-1

CDR3: CASSIVRDRVYGYTF
V: TRBV19
J: TRBJ1-2

CDR3: CASRRQVSNEQFF
V: TRBV28
J: TRBJ2-1

CDR3: CSVGAGLETQYF
V: TRBV29-1
J: TRBJ2-5

CDR3: CSVEDRQRTDTQYF
V: TRBV29-1
J: TRBJ2-3

CDR3: CASSLLGGEQYF
V: TRBV7-2
J: TRBJ2-7

CDR3: CASSSLRGPYGYTF
V: TRBV7-7
J: TRBJ1-2

CDR3: CASNTLRGLDQPQHF
V: TRBV28
J: TRBJ1-5

CDR3: CASSLSQGGTEAFF
V: TRBV5-5
J: TRBJ1-1

CDR3: CASSFGGQGSYQPQHF
V: TRBV28
J: TRBJ1-5

CDR3: CASTGLGWEQGVTEAFF
V: TRBV9
J: TRBJ1-1

CDR3: CASSRKLHRGDQPQHF
V: TRBV28
J: TRBJ1-5

CDR3: CASPPGGGVIGGYTF
V: TRBV7-2
J: TRBJ1-2

CDR3: CASSHPPAPARANNEQFF
V: TRBV7-9
J: TRBJ2-1